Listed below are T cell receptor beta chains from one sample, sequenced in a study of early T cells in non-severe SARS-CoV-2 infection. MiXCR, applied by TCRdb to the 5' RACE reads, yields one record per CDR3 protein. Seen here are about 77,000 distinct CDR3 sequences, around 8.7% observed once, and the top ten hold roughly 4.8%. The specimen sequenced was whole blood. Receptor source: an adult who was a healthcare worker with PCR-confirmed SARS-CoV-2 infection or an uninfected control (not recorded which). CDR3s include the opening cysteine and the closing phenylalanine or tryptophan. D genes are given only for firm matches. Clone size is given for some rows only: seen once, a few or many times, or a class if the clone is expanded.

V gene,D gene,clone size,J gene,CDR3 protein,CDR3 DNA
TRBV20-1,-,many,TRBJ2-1,CSARGRDGGMSSYNEQFF,TGCAGTGCTAGAGGTCGGGACGGCGGGATGAGCTCCTACAATGAGCAGTTCTTC
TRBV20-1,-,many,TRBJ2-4,CSATPGAPGNIQYF,TGCAGTGCTACTCCAGGGGCGCCCGGAAACATTCAGTACTTC
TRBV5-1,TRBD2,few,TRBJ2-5,CASSPLFAGEETQYF,TGCGCCAGCAGCCCCTTGTTTGCGGGAGAGGAGACCCAGTACTTC
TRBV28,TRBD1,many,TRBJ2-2,CASRQDRGRTGELFF,TGTGCCAGCAGACAAGACAGGGGACGGACCGGGGAGCTGTTTTTT
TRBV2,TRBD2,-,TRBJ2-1,CASRRLAGANEQFF,TGTGCCAGCAGGAGGCTAGCGGGAGCAAATGAGCAGTTCTTC
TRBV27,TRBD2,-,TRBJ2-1,CASSHSSGSSSYNEQFF,TGTGCCAGCAGCCACTCTAGCGGTTCGAGCTCCTACAATGAGCAGTTCTTC
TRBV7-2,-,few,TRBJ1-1,CASSLGAWQGNTEAFF,TGTGCCAGCAGCTTAGGAGCGTGGCAGGGGAACACTGAAGCTTTCTTT
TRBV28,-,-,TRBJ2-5,CASRGSGRETQYF,TGTGCCAGCAGAGGATCAGGGCGAGAGACCCAGTACTTC
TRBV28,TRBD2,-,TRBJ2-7,CASSQGLAGDYEQYF,TGTGCCAGCAGTCAAGGACTAGCGGGGGACTACGAGCAGTACTTC
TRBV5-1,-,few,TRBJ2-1,CASSQSPGSDNEQFF,TGCGCCAGCAGCCAGAGCCCCGGGAGTGACAATGAGCAGTTCTTC
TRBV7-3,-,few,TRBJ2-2,CASSLERDGGTGELFF,TGTGCCAGCAGCTTAGAGAGGGACGGGGGTACCGGGGAGCTGTTTTTT
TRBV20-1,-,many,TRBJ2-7,CSAEGPTTYEQYF,TGCAGTGCGGAGGGACCCACTACCTACGAGCAGTACTTC
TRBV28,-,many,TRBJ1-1,CASSSLGRVNTEAFF,TGTGCCAGCAGTTCCCTCGGACGGGTGAACACTGAAGCTTTCTTT
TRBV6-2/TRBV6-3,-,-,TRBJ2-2,CASSPGTSPQWLFF,TGTGCCAGCAGCCCAGGGACTTCCCCCCAATGGCTGTTTTTT
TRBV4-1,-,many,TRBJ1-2,CASSQDGLKGAGF,TGCGCCAGCAGCCAAGATGGTTTAAAAGGGGCTGGCTTC
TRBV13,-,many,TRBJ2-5,CASSLRRDLETAWYQETQYF,TGTGCCAGCAGCCTTAGGCGGGACCTAGAAACTGCCTGGTACCAAGAGACCCAGTACTTC
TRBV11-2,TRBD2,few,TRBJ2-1,CASSPRRTSGRAGSDEQFF,TGTGCCAGCAGCCCAAGAAGGACTAGCGGGAGGGCCGGGAGCGATGAGCAGTTCTTC